The source of this T cell receptor (beta chain) is a study of CD8 T cells in Susac syndrome. The RNA, about 0.5 to 1 ug, was put through reverse transcription using random hexamers. TCRdb fed the immunoSEQ multiplex PCR reads into MiXCR, producing one record per CDR3 protein. The sample gives under 80,000 distinct CDR3 sequences, about 93% of which show up once; about 0.54% is in the top ten. Germline trimming cut 8 bases from V and 0 bases from J; bases unmatched to any gene: 2. The CDR3 is 13 residues long. CDR1 SGHVS and CDR2 FNYEAQ come from the germline V gene. The chain employs TRBV7-6 and TRBJ1-2; 8 bases are a match to TRBD1. The sequence was collected from a human donor with Susac syndrome. Sequenced: CD4+ T cells from PBMCs. CDR3 DNA: TGTGCCAGCGGACAGGGCTCTAACTATGGCTACACCTTC. Translation gives CASGQGSNYGYTF.